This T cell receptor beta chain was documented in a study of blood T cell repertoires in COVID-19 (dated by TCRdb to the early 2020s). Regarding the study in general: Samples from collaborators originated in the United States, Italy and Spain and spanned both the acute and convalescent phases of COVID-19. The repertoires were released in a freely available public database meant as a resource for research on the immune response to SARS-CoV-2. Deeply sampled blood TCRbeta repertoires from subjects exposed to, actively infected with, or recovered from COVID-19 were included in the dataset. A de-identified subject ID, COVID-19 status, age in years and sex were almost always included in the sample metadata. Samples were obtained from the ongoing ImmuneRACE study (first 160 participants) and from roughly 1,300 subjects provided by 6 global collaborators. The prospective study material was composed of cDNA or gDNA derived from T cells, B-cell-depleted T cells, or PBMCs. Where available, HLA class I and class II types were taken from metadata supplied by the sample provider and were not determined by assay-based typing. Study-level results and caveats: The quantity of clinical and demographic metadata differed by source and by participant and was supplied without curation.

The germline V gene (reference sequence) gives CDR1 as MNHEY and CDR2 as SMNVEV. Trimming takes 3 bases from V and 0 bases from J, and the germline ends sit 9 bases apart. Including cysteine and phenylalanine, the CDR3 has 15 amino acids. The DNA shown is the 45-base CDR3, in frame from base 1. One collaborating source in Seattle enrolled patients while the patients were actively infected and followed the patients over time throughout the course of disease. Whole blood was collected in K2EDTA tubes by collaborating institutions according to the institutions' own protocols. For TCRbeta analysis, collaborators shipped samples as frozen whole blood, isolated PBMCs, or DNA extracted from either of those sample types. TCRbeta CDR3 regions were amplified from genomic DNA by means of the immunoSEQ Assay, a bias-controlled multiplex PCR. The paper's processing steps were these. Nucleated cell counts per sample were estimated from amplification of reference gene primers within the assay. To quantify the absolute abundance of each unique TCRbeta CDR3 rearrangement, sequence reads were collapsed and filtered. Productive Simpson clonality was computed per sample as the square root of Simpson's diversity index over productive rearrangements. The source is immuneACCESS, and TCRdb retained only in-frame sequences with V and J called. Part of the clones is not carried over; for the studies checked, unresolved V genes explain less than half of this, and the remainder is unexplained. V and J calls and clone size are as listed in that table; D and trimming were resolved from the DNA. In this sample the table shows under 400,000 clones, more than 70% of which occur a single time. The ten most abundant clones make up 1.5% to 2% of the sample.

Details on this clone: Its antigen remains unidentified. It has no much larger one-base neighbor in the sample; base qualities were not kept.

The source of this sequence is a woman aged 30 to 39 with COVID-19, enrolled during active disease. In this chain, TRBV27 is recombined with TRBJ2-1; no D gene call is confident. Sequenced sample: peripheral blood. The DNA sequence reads TGTGCCAGCAGTTTTGAGCCTAGCTCCTACAATGAGCAGTTCTTC. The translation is CASSFEPSSYNEQFF.